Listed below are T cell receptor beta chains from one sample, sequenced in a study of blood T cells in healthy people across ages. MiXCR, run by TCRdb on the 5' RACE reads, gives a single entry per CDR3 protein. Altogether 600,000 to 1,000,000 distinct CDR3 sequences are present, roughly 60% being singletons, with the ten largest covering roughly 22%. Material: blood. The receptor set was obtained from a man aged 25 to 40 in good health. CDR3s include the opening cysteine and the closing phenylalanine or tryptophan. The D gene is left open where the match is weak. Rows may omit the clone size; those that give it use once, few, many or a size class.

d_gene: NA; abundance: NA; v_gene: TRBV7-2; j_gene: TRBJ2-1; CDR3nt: TGTGCCAGCAGCGAATGGAGTGAGCAGTTCTTC; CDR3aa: CASSEWSEQFF
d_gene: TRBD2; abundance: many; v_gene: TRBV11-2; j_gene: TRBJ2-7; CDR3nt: TGTGCCAGCAGCCCCATTTTCGGGACTAGCGGCTACGAGCAGTACTTC; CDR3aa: CASSPIFGTSGYEQYF
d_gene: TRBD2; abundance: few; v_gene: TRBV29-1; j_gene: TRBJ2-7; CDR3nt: TGCAGCGTGGGGACTAGCGGGAGCGGGTACGAGCAGTACTTC; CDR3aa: CSVGTSGSGYEQYF
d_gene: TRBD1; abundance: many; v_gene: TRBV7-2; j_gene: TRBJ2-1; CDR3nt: TGTGCCAGCAGCTTAGACCGACAGGGTGGGCAGTTCTTC; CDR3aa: CASSLDRQGGQFF
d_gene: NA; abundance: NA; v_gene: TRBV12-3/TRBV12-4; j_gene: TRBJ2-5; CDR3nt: TGTGCCAGCAGCCAAAAGGGGGGACTTATAAGATACCAAGAGACCCAGTACTTC; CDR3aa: CASSQKGGLIRYQETQYF
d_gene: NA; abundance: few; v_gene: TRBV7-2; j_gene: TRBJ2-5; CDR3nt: TGTGCCAGCAGCCTCAGACAGGTAGTTTTAGGAGAGACCCAGTACTTC; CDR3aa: CASSLRQVVLGETQYF
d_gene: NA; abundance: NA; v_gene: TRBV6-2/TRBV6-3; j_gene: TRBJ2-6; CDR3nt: TGTGCCAGCAGTTACCTTGCTTTGGCCAACGTCCTGACTTTC; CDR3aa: CASSYLALANVLTF
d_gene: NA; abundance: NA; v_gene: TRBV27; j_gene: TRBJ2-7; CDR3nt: TGTGCCAGCAGCCAAACCAGGACCTCCGACGAGCAGTACTTC; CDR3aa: CASSQTRTSDEQYF
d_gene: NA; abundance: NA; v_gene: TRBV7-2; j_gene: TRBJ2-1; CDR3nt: TGTGCCAGCAGCTACATACCGCTTCTGAGTTTTGAGCAGTTCTTC; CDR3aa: CASSYIPLLSFEQFF
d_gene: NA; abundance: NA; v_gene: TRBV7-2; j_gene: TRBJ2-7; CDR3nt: TGTGCCAGCAGCTTAGATAGTGTTTACGAGCAGTACTTC; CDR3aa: CASSLDSVYEQYF
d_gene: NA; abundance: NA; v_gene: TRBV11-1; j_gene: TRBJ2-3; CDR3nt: TGTGCCAGCAGCCCCTACCGGCGAGGGGCAGATACGCAGTATTTT; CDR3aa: CASSPYRRGADTQYF
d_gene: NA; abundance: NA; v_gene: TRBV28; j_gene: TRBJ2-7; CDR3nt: TGTGCCGTAGCCAGACTCTCCCTCCTTTTTTACGAGCAGTACTTC; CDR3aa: CAVARLSLLFYEQYF
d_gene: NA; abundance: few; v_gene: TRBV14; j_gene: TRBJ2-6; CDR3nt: TGTGCCAGCAGCCATGCTGGAACAGGGAGCTCTGGGGCCAACGTCCTGACTTTC; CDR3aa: CASSHAGTGSSGANVLTF
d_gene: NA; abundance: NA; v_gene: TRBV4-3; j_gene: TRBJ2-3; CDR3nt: TGCGCCAGCAGCCAAGATTTCCGGAGTTTTTCAGATACGCAGTATTTT; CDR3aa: CASSQDFRSFSDTQYF
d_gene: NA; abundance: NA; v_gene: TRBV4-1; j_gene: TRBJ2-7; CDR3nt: TGCGCCAGCAGCCAGACTGATGCGGTCGGGCAGTACTTC; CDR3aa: CASSQTDAVGQYF
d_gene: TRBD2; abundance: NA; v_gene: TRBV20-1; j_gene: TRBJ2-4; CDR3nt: TGCAGTGCTTTCTCAGGAGGAGCGGGAGCAGACATTCAGTACTTC; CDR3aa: CSAFSGGAGADIQYF
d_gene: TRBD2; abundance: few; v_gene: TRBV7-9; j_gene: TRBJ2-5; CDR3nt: TGTGCCAGCAGCCCTGGTGGTAGCGGGAGCAAGTACTTC; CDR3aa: CASSPGGSGSKYF
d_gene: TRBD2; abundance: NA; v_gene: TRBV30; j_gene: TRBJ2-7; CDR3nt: TGTGCCTGGAGTTCAGGTCTAGCGGGGGGGCCACAGCAGTACTTC; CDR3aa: CAWSSGLAGGPQQYF
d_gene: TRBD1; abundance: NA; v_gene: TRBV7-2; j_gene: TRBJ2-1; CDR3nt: TGTGCCAGCAGCCCGCACAGGGGGCCCGGCAATGAGCAGTTCTTC; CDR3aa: CASSPHRGPGNEQFF
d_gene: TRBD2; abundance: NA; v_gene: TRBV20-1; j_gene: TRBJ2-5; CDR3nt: TGCAGTGCTAGATACATTTTTGGCGGGAGGGCCGGAGAGACCCAGTACTTC; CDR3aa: CSARYIFGGRAGETQYF
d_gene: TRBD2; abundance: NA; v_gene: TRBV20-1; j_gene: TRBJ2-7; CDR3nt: TGCAGTGCTATTCGGGGGGAAATCGACGAGCAGTACTTC; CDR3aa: CSAIRGEIDEQYF
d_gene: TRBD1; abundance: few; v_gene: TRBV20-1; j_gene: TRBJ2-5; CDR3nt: TGCAGTGCGGCCGCGGGACAGGGGTTGGTGGCCCAGTACTTC; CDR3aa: CSAAAGQGLVAQYF
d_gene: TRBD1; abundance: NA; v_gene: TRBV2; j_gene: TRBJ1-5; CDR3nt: TGTGCCAGCAGTGAAACAGGGGAGGGTCAGCCCCAGCATTTT; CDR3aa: CASSETGEGQPQHF
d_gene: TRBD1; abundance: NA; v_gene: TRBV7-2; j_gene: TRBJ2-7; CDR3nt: TGTGCCAGCAGCTGGAAGGGACAGGCCTACGAGCAGTACTTC; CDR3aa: CASSWKGQAYEQYF
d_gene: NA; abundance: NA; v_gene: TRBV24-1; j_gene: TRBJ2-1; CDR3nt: TGTGCCACCAGTGATTTGTTTCTTGGTGAGGCTCAGGGGCAGTTCTTC; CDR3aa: CATSDLFLGEAQGQFF
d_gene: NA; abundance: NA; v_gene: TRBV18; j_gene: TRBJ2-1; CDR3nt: TGTGCCAGCTCACCAGTGGGGCAGGGGCGCGATGAGCAGTTCTTC; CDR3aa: CASSPVGQGRDEQFF
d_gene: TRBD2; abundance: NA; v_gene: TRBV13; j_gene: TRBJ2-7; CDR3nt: TGTGCCAGCAGAAGTAGCGGGAAATCCTACGAGCAGTACTTC; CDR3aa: CASRSSGKSYEQYF
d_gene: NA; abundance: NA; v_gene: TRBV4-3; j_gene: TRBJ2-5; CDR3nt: TGCGCCAGCAGCCAAGCTCCGTTAGAGGGGGCCCAGTACTTC; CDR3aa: CASSQAPLEGAQYF
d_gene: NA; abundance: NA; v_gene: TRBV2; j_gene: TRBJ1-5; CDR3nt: TGTGCCAGCAGTCTCTTGAGCGCACGAGATCAGCCCCAGCATTTT; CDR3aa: CASSLLSARDQPQHF
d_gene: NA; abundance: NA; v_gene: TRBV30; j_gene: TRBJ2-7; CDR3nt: TGTGCCTGGAGTGGCGGGACGGAGTCCTACGAGCAGTACTTC; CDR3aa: CAWSGGTESYEQYF
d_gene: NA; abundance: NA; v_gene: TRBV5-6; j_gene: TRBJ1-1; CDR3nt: TGTGCCAGCAGCTTGGTGGGGGCGCGTCCTGAAGCTTTCTTT; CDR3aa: CASSLVGARPEAFF
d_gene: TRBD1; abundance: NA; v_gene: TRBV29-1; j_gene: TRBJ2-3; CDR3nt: TGCAGCGTAATTACAGGGGATTTCACAGATACGCAGTATTTT; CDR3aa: CSVITGDFTDTQYF
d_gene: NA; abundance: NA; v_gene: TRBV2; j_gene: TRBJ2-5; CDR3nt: TGTGCCAGCACGGCAGAGAAAGAGACCCAGTACTTC; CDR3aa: CASTAEKETQYF
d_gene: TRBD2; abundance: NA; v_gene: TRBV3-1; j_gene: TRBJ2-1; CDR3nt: TGTGCCAGCAGCCAAGACCAAAGCGGGAGGGCCCGCGGTGAGCAGTTCTTC; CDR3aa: CASSQDQSGRARGEQFF
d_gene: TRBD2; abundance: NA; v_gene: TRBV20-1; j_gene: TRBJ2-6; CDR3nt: TGCAGTGCTAGAGGTATAGCGGGAGGGAGCTCTGGGGCCAACGTCCTGACTTTC; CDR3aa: CSARGIAGGSSGANVLTF
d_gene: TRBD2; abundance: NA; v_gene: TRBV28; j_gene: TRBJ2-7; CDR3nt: TGTGCCAGCAGCAGCTGGTATAGCGGGGCTAACTACGAGCAGTACTTC; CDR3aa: CASSSWYSGANYEQYF
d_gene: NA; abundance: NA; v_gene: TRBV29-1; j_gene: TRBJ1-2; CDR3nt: TGCAGCGCCCAGGACAGACCTCTCTATGGCTACACCTTC; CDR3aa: CSAQDRPLYGYTF
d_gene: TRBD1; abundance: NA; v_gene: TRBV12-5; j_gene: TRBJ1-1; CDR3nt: TGTGCTAGTGGCTTCACGGGATGGACAGGGAGCCAGACTGAAGCTTTCTTT; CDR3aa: CASGFTGWTGSQTEAFF
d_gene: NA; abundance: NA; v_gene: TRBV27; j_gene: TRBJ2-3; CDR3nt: TGTGCCAGCAGCCTCGTCGGGGGTTTGGATACGCAGTATTTT; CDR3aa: CASSLVGGLDTQYF
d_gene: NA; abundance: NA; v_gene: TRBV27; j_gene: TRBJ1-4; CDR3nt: TGTGCCAGCAGTCCCTACGGGGGGGGAGGCGGGGAAAAACTGTTTTTT; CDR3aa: CASSPYGGGGGEKLFF
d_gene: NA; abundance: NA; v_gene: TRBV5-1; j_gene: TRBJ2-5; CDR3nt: TGCGCCAGCAGCACGACGGGAGATGAGGAGACCCAGTACTTC; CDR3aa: CASSTTGDEETQYF
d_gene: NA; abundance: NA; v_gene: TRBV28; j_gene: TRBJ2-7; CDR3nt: TGTGCCAGCAGTTCCAACCTCCCGGCCGGAGGAACGCTACTGAAGCAGTACTTC; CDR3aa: CASSSNLPAGGTLLKQYF
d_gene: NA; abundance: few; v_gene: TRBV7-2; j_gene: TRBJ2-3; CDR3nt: TGTGCCAGCAGCCCCACGCTCACAGATACGCAGTATTTT; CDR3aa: CASSPTLTDTQYF
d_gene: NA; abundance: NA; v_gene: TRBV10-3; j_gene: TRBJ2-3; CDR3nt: TGTGCCATCAGTGAGTCGGTGCTTGATACGCAGTATTTT; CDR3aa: CAISESVLDTQYF
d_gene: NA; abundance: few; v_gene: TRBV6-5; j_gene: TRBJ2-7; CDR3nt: TGTGCCAGCAGGTCTAAATTGAGCTCCTACGAGCAGTACTTC; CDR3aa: CASRSKLSSYEQYF
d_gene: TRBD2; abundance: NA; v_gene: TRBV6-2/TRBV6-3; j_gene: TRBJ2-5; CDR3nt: TGTGCCCTGAGGGCTAGCGGGGGTCTCCAAGAGACCCAGTACTTC; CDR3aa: CALRASGGLQETQYF